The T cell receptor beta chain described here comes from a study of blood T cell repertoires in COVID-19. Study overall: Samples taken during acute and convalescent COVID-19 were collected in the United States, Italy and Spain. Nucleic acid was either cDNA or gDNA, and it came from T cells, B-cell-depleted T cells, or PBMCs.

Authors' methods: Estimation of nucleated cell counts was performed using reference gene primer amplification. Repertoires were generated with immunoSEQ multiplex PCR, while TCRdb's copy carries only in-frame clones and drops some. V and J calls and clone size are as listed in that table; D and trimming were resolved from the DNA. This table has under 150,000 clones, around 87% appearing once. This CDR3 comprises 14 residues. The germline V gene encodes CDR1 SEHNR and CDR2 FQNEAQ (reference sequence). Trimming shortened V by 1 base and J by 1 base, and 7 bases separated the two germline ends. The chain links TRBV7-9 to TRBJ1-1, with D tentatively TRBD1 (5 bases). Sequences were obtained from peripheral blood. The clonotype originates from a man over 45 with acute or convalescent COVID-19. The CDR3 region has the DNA TGTGCCAGCAGCTTAGTAACAGGGAACACTGAAGCTTTCTTT. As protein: CASSLVTGNTEAFF.